This T cell receptor (beta chain) is drawn from a study of blood T cell repertoires in COVID-19. Turning to the study itself: Collection of acute and convalescent COVID-19 samples took place in the United States, Italy and Spain. PBMCs, B-cell-depleted T cells, or T cells provided the cDNA or gDNA that made up the material.

CDR3 length: 13 residues. Trimming left V 1 base short and J 2 bases short, with 6 bases between. Adults between about 18 and 89 years of age took part from some 25 US areas. Assignment of participants to cohorts was predicated upon participant-reported clinical history. The repertoire was sequenced with immunoSEQ multiplex PCR; TCRdb's copy has only in-frame clones and lacks some. The table has 210,000 or so clones, around 81% seen once. At least ten counts were recorded for this clone. V and J are TRBV12-3 or TRBV12-4 and TRBJ2-7, with D uncertain. The sequencing sample was made of PBMCs or T cells enriched from blood (not recorded which). This TCR derives from a woman aged 50 to 65 with acute COVID-19. CDR3 residues: CASSLEQPYEQYF. The CDR3 DNA follows: TGTGCCAGCAGTTTAGAACAGCCCTACGAGCAGTACTTC.